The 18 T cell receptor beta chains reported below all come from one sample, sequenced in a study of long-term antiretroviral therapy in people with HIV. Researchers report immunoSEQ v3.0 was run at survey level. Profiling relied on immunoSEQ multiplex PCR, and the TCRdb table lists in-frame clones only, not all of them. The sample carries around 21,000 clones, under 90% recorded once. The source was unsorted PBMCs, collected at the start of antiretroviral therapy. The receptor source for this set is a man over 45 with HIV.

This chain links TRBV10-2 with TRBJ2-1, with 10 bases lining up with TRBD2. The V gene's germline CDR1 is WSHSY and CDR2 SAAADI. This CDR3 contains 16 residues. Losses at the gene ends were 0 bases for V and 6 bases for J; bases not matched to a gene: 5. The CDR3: CASSESGGLATNEQFF. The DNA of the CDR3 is TGCGCCAGCAGTGAGTCTGGGGGACTAGCGACCAATGAGCAGTTCTTC.

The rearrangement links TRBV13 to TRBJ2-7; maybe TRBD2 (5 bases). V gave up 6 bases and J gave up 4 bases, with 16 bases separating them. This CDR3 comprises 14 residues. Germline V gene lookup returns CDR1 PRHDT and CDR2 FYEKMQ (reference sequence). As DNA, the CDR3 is TGTGCCAGCAGTCCCCGACTGGGGAGTTACGAGCAGTACTTC. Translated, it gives CASSPRLGSYEQYF.

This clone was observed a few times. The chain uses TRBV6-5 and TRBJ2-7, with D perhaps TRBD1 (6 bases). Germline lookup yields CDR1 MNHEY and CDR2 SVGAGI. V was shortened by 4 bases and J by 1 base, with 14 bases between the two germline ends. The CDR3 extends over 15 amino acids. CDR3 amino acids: CASSSHDRQSYEQYF. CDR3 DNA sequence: TGTGCCAGCAGTTCCCACGACAGGCAGTCCTACGAGCAGTACTTC.

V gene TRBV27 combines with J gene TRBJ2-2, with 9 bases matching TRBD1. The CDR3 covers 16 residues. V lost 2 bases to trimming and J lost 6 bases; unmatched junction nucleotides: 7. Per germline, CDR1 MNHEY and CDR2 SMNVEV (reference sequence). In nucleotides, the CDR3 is TGTGCCAGCAGTTTAAGGGACAGGGTCCGCGCCGGGGAGCTGTTTTTT. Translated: CASSLRDRVRAGELFF.

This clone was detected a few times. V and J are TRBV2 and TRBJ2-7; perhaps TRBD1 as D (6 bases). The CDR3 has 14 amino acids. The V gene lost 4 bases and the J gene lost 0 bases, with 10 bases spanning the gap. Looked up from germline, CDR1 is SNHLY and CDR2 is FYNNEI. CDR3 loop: CASSGTVISYEQYF. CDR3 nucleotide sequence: TGTGCCAGCAGTGGGACAGTGATCTCCTACGAGCAGTACTTC.

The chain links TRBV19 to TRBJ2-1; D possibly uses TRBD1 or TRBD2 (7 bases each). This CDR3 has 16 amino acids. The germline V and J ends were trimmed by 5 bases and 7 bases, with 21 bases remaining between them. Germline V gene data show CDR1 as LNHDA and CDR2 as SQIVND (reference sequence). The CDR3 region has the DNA TGTGCCAGTAGTCCACAGGGGTGGACTAGTGTGAATGAGCAGTTCTTC. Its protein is CASSPQGWTSVNEQFF.

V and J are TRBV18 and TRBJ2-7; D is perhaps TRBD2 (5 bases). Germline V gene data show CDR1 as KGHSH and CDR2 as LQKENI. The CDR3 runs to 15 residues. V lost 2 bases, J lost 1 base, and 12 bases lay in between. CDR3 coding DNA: TGTGCCAGCTCACCATGGGGAGTTCTGTCCTACGAGCAGTACTTC. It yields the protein CASSPWGVLSYEQYF.

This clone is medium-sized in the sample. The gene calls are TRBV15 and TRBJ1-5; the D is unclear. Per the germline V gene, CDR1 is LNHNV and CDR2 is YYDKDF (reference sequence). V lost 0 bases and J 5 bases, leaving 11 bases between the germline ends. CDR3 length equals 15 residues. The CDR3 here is CATSRDGRVDQPQHF. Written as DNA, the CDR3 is TGTGCCACCAGCAGAGATGGGAGGGTCGATCAGCCCCAGCATTTT. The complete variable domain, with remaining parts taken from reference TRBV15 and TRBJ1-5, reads DAMVIQNPRYQVTQFGKPVTLSCSQTLNHNVMYWYQQKSSQAPKLLFHYYDKDFNNEADTPDNFQSRRPNTSFCFLDIRSPGLGDTAMYLCATSRDGRVDQPQHFGDGTRLSIL.

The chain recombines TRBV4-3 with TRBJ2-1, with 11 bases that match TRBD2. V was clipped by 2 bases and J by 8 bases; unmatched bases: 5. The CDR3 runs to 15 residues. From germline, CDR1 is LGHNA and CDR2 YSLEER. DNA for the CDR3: TGCGCCAGCAGCCAATCTAGCGGGAGGTTCTATGAGCAGTTCTTC. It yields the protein CASSQSSGRFYEQFF.

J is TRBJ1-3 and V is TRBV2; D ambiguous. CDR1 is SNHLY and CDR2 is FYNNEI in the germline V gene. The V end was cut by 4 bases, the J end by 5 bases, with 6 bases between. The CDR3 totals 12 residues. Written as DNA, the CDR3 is TGTGCCAGCAGTGTAGGGAGAAACACCATATATTTT. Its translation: CASSVGRNTIYF.

The CDR3 DNA sequence: TGCGCCAGCAGCCAAGATTGGCGGGTGAGCTCCTATAATTCACCCCTCCACTTT. It is translated as CASSQDWRVSSYNSPLHF. The rearrangement joins TRBV4-3 to TRBJ1-6; D gene uncertain. V gave up 0 bases and J gave up 0 bases, with 12 bases separating them. CDR1 and CDR2 (germline): LGHNA, YSLEER. CDR3 length: 18 amino acids.

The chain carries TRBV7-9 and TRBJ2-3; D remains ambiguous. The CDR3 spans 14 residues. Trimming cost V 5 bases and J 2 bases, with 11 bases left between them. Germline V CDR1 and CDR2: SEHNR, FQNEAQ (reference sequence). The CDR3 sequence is CASSPTHNTDTQYF. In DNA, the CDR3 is TGTGCCAGCAGCCCGACACACAACACAGATACGCAGTATTTT.

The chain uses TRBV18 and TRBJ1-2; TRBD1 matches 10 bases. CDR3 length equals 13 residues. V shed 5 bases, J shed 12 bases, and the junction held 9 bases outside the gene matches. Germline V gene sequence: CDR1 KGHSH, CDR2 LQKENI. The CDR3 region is CASSGDRGNGNTF. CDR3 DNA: TGTGCCAGCTCAGGGGACAGGGGAAATGGAAACACCTTC.

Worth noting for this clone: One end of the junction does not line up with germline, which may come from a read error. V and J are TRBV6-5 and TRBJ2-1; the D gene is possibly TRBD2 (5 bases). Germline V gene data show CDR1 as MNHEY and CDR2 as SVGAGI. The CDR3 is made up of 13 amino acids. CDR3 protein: CASSYSTAGLKVF. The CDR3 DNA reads TGTGCCAGCAGTTACTCGACGGCGGGCCTTAAGGTCTTC.

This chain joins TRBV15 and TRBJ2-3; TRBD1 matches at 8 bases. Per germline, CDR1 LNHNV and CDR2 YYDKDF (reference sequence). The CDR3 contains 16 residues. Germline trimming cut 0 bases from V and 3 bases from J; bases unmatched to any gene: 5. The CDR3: CATSREPTGATDTQYF. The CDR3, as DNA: TGTGCCACCAGCAGAGAGCCGACAGGGGCAACAGATACGCAGTATTTT.

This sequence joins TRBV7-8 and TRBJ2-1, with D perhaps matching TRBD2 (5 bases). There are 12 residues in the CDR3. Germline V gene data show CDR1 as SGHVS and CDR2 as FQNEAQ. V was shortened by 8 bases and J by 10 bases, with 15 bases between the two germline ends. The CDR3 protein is CASVKAGQEQFF. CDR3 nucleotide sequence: TGTGCCAGCGTCAAGGCGGGTCAGGAGCAGTTCTTC.

CDR3 sequence (DNA): TGTGCCAGCAGTCTACAGGGGGTTGGTCAGCCCCAGCATTTT. Translating it yields CASSLQGVGQPQHF. The V call is TRBV6-6, the J call TRBJ1-5; 8 bases align to TRBD1. Germline V gives CDR1 MNHNY, CDR2 SVGAGI (reference sequence). The V gene end was trimmed by 5 bases and the J gene end by 6 bases; junction bases not matched to a gene: 6. CDR3 length equals 14 residues.

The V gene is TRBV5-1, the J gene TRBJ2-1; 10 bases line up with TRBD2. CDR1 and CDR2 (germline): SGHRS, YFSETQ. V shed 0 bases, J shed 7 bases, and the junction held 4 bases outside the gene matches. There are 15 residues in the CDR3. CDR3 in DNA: TGCGCCAGCAGCTTGGCGCTAGCGGGAGATAATGAGCAGTTCTTC. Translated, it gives CASSLALAGDNEQFF.